These T cell receptor beta chains were read from a single sample in a study of OX40 agonist ivuxolimab in advanced cancers. Clones were sequenced by immunoSEQ multiplex PCR, and TCRdb holds only the in-frame ones, with some missing. The sample has 99,000 or so clones, 90% to 96% seen once. The sample here was CD4+ or CD8+ T cells sorted from blood, taken in a trial of the OX40 agonist ivuxolimab. These TCRs come from an adult with an advanced solid tumor such as melanoma, head and neck, liver or kidney cancer. CDR3s include the opening cysteine and the closing phenylalanine or tryptophan. D genes are given only for firm matches. Some rows have no size entry. The others give once, few or many, or a class for an expanded clone.

D gene,V gene,clone size,J gene,CDR3 DNA,CDR3 protein
TRBD1,TRBV11-1,NA,TRBJ2-7,TGTGCCAGCAGCTTAAGGGCGAGTCTGACAGGGGGCACCTACGAGCAGTACTTC,CASSLRASLTGGTYEQYF
NA,TRBV4-1,NA,TRBJ2-7,TGCGCCAGCAGCCCCCCCGGTGGTTTGGGGCAGTACTTC,CASSPPGGLGQYF
TRBD1,TRBV15,NA,TRBJ1-1,TGTGCCACCAGCAGCTTGGACAGGCCAGGATGGTTGAACACTGAAGCTTTCTTT,CATSSLDRPGWLNTEAFF
TRBD1,TRBV4-1,NA,TRBJ2-1,TGCGCCAGCAGCCGAGAACCGGGACAGGGGTGGTTCTTC,CASSREPGQGWFF
NA,TRBV11-3,NA,TRBJ2-1,TGTGCCAGCAGCTTAGGGACTACTCACAATGAGCAGTTCTTC,CASSLGTTHNEQFF
NA,TRBV4-3,NA,TRBJ2-1,TGCGCCAGCAGCCAGGGCGTAGGGAATGAGCAGTTCTTC,CASSQGVGNEQFF
NA,TRBV4-2,NA,TRBJ1-5,TGTGCCAGCAGCCAAGTCGGTCAGCCCCAGCATTTT,CASSQVGQPQHF
NA,TRBV5-1,NA,TRBJ2-3,TGCGCCAGCAGCTGGGGGGGCACAGATACGCAGTATTTT,CASSWGGTDTQYF
NA,TRBV5-1,NA,TRBJ1-1,TGCGCCAGCAGCCCTGGAACTGAAGCTTTCTTT,CASSPGTEAFF
TRBD1,TRBV7-8,NA,TRBJ1-5,TGTGCCAGCAGCACTGTCGACAGGGGGCTAGATCAGCCCCAGCATTTT,CASSTVDRGLDQPQHF
TRBD1,TRBV6-5,NA,TRBJ1-2,TGTGCCAGCAGCCTTGGGACAGGGGGGGCCTATGGCTACACCTTC,CASSLGTGGAYGYTF
TRBD2,TRBV7-3,NA,TRBJ2-2,TGTGCCAGCAGCTTAATATCCGCGGGAGGGCCTCTCGGGGAGCTGTTTTTT,CASSLISAGGPLGELFF
NA,TRBV7-3,NA,TRBJ2-1,TGTGCCAGCAGCTTAATAGGGGGCAATGAGCAGTTCTTC,CASSLIGGNEQFF
NA,TRBV27,NA,TRBJ2-3,TGTGCCAGCAGTTTTGGGGGTCCCTCCGCAGATACGCAGTATTTT,CASSFGGPSADTQYF
NA,TRBV7-3,few,TRBJ2-7,TGTGCCAGCGAGGGACACTTCTACGAGCAGTACTTC,CASEGHFYEQYF
NA,TRBV4-2,NA,TRBJ2-3,TGTGCCAGCAGCCTAGGGTCCCGGGATCCCCGCACAGATACGCAGTATTTT,CASSLGSRDPRTDTQYF
NA,TRBV29-1,NA,TRBJ2-5,TGCAGCGGCGTAGCGGTGGGTCAGTCGGGAGAGACCCAGTACTTC,CSGVAVGQSGETQYF
NA,TRBV6-1,NA,TRBJ2-7,TGTGCCAGCAGTGAAGCGGCAGACTACGTAAGTGGGGTCTACGAGCAGTACTTC,CASSEAADYVSGVYEQYF
NA,TRBV9,NA,TRBJ1-1,TGTGCCAGCAGCGCCATGTCGGGGGCGTGGACTGAAGCTTTCTTT,CASSAMSGAWTEAFF